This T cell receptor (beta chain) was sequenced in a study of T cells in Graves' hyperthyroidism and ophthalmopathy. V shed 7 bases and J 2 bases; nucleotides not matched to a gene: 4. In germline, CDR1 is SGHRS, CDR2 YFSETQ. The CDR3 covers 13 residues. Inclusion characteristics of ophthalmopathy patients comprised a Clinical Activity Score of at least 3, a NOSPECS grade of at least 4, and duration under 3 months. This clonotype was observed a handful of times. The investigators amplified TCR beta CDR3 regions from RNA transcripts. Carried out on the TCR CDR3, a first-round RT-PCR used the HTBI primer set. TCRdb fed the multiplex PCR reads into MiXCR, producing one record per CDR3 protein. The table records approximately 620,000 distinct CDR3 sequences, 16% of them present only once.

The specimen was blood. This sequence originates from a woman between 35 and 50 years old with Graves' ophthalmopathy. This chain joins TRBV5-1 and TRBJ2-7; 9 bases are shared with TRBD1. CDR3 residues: CASRTGATYEQYF. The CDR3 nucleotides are TGCGCCAGCCGGACAGGGGCAACCTACGAGCAGTACTTC.